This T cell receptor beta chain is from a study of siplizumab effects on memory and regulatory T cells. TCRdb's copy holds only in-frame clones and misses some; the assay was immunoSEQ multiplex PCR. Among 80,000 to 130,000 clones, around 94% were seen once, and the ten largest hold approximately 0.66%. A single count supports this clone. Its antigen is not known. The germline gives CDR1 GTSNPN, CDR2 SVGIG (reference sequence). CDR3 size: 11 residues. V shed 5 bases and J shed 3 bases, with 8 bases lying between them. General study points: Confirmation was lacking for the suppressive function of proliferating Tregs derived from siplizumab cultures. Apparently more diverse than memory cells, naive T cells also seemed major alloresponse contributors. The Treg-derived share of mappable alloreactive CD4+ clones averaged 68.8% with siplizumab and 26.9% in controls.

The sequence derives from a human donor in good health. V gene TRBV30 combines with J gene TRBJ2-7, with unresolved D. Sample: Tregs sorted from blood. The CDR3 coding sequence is TGTGCCTGGTCAAGAGACTACGAGCAGTACTTC. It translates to CAWSRDYEQYF.